Each of the 10 T cell receptor beta chains below was sequenced from the same sample in a study of blood T cells in healthy people across ages. Next came a second PCR, run for roughly 6 to 11 cycles, which used a sample-barcoded 5' primer along with a J-beta primer mix. TCRdb recomputed calls from the 5' RACE reads with MiXCR, one row per CDR3 protein. The table includes 1 million to 1.2 million distinct CDR3 sequences, around two fifths detected once. The sequenced sample consisted of blood. The receptors derive from a man younger than 30 in good health.

This clonotype was found many times. The CDR3 nucleotides are TGCAGTGCATCCACTTGGACACCTAGCACAGATACGCAGTATTTT. Residues: CSASTWTPSTDTQYF. The V gene is TRBV20-1, the J gene TRBJ2-3; D is possibly TRBD1 (5 bases). V was shortened by 6 bases and J by 0 bases, with 16 bases between the two germline ends. Germline CDR1 is DFQATT and CDR2 is SNEGSKA (reference sequence). This CDR3 is 15 amino acids long.

This sequence joins TRBV12-3 or TRBV12-4 and TRBJ1-5; tentative D call: TRBD1 (5 bases). V was pared by 5 bases and J by 7 bases, with 24 bases between. The CDR3 contains 17 residues. CDR3 coding DNA: TGTGCCAGCAGTCCATCCCGGGGGGGACCCCCAGCACAGCCCCAGCATTTT. Translated, it gives CASSPSRGGPPAQPQHF.

This chain links TRBV12-3 or TRBV12-4 with TRBJ2-3, with D possibly being TRBD2 (6 bases). V lost 6 bases and J lost 4, with 11 bases in between. This CDR3 region has 13 residues. The CDR3 reads CASRGLEADTQYF. The CDR3, as DNA: TGTGCCAGCAGGGGACTGGAGGCAGATACGCAGTATTTT.

A note on this clonotype: One junction end does not reproduce the germline sequence, and a read error may be involved. The genes are TRBV2 and TRBJ2-1, with 8 positions matching TRBD1. Germline CDR1 reads SNHLY; CDR2 reads FYNNEI. The CDR3 consists of 15 residues. CDR3 DNA: TGTGCCGGCAGCGCGCGACAGGGGCCCTACAATGAGCAGTTCTTC. Translated, it gives CAGSARQGPYNEQFF.

The chain has TRBV2 and TRBJ2-1; the match to TRBD2 covers 14 bases. This CDR3 is 16 amino acids long. V lost 7 bases to trimming and J lost 3 bases; unmatched junction nucleotides: 5. Germline lookup yields CDR1 SNHLY and CDR2 FYNNEI. CDR3 protein: CASIKGTSGGYNEQFF. In DNA form, the CDR3 reads TGTGCCAGCATCAAAGGGACTAGCGGGGGCTACAATGAGCAGTTCTTC.

The sample holds a few counts of this clonotype. The chain joins TRBV5-1 to TRBJ1-2; D not resolved. CDR3 size: 17 residues. Germline V lookup: CDR1 SGHRS, CDR2 YFSETQ. The germline V and J ends were trimmed by 0 bases and 3 bases, with 18 bases remaining between them. CDR3 loop: CASSLASGRTMDYGYTF. As DNA, the CDR3 is TGCGCCAGCAGCTTGGCCTCGGGTAGGACTATGGACTATGGCTACACCTTC.

The V gene is TRBV4-1, the J gene TRBJ1-2; D may be TRBD1 (5 bases). The length of the CDR3 is 15 residues. CDR1 is MGHRA, CDR2 YSYEKL, per germline. V was trimmed by 1 base and J by 7 bases, leaving 16 bases between them. The CDR3 reads CASSQVPGWNSGYTF. The DNA of the CDR3 is TGCGCCAGCAGCCAAGTGCCAGGGTGGAATTCTGGCTACACCTTC.

This clonotype was seen more than once but under ten times. CDR3 protein: CASSEGGQTNEKLFF. The CDR3 coding sequence is TGTGCCAGCAGTGAGGGCGGGCAGACAAATGAAAAACTGTTTTTT. The V and J genes are TRBV2 and TRBJ1-4; no reliable D call. Germline CDR1 SNHLY, CDR2 FYNNEI. Trimming took off 3 bases at V and 5 bases at J, with 13 bases between the two ends. This CDR3 is built from 15 residues.

The J gene is TRBJ2-1, the V gene TRBV7-8; TRBD1 agrees at 7 bases. V lost 5 bases to trimming and J lost 11 bases; unmatched junction nucleotides: 9. Germline-derived CDR1 and CDR2 are SGHVS and FQNEAQ. This CDR3 comprises 13 residues. The DNA of the CDR3 is TGTGCCAGCAGCCCTAAGGACAGGCACCAGCAGTTCTTC. Its protein is CASSPKDRHQQFF.

V gene TRBV6-5 combines with J gene TRBJ2-1, with D possibly TRBD1 on 6 matching bases. V dropped 0 bases and J dropped 5 bases, with 20 bases sitting between them. Germline assignment: CDR1 MNHEY and CDR2 SVGAGI. The length of the CDR3 is 18 residues. CDR3 DNA sequence: TGTGCCAGCAGTTACTCGTTACAGGGAAAGAAGGACCACAATGAGCAGTTCTTC. Amino acids: CASSYSLQGKKDHNEQFF.